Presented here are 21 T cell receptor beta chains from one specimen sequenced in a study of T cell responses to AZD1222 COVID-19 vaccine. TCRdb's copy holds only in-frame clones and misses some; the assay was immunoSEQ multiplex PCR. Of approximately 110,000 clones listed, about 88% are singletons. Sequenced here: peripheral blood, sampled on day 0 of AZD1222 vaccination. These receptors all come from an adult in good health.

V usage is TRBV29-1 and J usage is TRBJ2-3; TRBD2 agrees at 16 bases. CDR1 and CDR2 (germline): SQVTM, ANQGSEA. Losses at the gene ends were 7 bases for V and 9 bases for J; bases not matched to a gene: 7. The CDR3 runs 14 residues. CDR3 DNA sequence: TGCAGCGCCGGGACTAGCGGGGGGGAGGGAACGCAGTATTTT. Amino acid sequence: CSAGTSGGEGTQYF.

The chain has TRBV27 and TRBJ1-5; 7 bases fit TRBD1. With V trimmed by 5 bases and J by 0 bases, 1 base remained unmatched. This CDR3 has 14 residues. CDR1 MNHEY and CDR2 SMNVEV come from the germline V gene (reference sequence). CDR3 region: CASSRQGSNQPQHF. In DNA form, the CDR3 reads TGTGCCAGCAGTCGACAGGGTAGCAATCAGCCCCAGCATTTT.

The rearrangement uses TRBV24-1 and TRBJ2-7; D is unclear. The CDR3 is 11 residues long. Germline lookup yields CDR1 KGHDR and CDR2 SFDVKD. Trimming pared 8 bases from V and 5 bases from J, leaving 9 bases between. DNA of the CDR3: TGTGCCACCATAGCTATCGACGAGCAGTACTTC. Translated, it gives CATIAIDEQYF.

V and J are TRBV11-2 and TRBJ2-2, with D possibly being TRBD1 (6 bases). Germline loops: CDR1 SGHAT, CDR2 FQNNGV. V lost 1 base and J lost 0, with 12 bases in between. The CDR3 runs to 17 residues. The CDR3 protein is CASSLGTWDTNTGELFF. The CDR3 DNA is TGTGCCAGCAGCTTAGGGACGTGGGACACGAACACCGGGGAGCTGTTTTTT. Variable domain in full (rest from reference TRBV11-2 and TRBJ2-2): EAGVAQSPRYKIIEKRQSVAFWCNPISGHATLYWYQQILGQGPKLLIQFQNNGVVDDSQLPKDRFSAERLKGVDSTLKIQPAKLEDSAVYLCASSLGTWDTNTGELFFGEGSRLTVL.

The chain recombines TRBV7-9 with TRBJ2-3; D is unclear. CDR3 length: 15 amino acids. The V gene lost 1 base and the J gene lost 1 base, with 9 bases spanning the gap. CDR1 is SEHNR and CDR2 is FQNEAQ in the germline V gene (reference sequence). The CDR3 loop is CASSLEVSGTDTQYF. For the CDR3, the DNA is TGTGCCAGCAGCTTAGAGGTGTCAGGCACAGATACGCAGTATTTT.

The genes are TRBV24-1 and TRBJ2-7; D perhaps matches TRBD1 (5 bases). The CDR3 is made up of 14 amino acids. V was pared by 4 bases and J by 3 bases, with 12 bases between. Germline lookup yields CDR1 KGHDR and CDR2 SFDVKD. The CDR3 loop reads CATSDLPDSYEQYF. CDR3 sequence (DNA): TGTGCCACCAGTGACCTACCAGACAGCTACGAGCAGTACTTC.

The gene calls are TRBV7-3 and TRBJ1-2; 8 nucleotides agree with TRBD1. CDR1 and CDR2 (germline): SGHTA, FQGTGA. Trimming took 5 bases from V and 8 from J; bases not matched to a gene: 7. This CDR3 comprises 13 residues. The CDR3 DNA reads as TGTGCCAGCAGCCTGACAGGGGCAGGAGGCTACACCTTC. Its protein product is CASSLTGAGGYTF.

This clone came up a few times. DNA of the CDR3: TGTGCCAGCAGCGTAGGCGGGGACACGGACCCCCATAATTCACCCCTCCACTTT. This encodes CASSVGGDTDPHNSPLHF. The V gene is TRBV9, the J gene TRBJ1-6, with D maybe TRBD1 (6 bases). Trimming cost V 0 bases and J 5 bases, with 18 bases left between them. The CDR3 extends over 18 amino acids. CDR1 and CDR2 from the germline V gene are SGDLS and YYNGEE.

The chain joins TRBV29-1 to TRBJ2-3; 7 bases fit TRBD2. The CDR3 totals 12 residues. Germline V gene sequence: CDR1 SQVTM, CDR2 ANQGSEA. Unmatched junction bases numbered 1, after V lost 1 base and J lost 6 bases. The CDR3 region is CSVEGGGDTQYF. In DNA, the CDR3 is TGCAGCGTTGAAGGGGGGGGTGATACGCAGTATTTT.

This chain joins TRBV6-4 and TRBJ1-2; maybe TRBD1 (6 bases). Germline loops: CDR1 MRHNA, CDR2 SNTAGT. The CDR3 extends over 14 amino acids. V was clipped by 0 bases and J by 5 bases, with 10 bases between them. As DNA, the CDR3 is TGTGCCAGCAGTGACTCTCCAGGGGCATATGGCTACACCTTC. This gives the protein CASSDSPGAYGYTF.

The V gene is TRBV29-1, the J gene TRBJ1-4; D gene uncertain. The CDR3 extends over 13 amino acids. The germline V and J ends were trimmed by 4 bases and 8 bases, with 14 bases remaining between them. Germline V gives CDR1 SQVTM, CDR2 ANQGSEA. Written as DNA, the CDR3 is TGCAGCGTTGGGACGGCCTCTCGAGAAAAACTGTTTTTT. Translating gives CSVGTASREKLFF. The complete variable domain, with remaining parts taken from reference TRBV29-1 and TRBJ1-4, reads SAVISQKPSRDICQRGTSLTIQCQVDSQVTMMFWYRQQPGQSLTLIATANQGSEATYESGFVIDKFPISRPNLTFSTLTVSNMSPEDSSIYLCSVGTASREKLFFGSGTQLSVL.

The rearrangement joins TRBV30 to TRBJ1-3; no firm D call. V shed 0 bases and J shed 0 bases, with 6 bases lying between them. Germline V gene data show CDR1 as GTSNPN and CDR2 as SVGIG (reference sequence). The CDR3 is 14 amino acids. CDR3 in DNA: TGTGCCTGGAGTGTAGCGGGCTCTGGAAACACCATATATTTT. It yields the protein CAWSVAGSGNTIYF.

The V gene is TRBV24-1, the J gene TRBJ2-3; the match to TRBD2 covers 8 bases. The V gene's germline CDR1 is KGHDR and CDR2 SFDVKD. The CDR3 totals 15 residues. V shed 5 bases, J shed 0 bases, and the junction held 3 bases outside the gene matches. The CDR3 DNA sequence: TGTGCCACCAGTGGGCGGGGGGCTAGCACAGATACGCAGTATTTT. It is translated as CATSGRGASTDTQYF.

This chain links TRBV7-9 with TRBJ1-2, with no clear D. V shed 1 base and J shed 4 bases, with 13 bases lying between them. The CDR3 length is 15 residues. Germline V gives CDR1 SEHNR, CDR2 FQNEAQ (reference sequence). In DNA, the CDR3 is TGTGCCAGCAGCTTAGGTCGCCAGGCCGTCTATGGCTACACCTTC. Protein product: CASSLGRQAVYGYTF.

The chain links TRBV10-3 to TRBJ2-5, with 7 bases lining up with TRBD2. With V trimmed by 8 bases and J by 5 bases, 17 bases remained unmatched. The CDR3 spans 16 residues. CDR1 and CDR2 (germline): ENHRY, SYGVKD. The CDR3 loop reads CAIGGGKGGAAETQYF. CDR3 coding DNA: TGTGCCATCGGGGGGGGAAAAGGTGGAGCGGCGGAGACCCAGTACTTC.

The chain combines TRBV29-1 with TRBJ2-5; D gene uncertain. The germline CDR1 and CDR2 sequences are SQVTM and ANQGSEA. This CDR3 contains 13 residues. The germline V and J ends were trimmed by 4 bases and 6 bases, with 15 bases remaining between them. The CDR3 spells CSVALGGVQTQYF. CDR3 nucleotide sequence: TGCAGCGTTGCCCTTGGTGGGGTGCAGACCCAGTACTTC.

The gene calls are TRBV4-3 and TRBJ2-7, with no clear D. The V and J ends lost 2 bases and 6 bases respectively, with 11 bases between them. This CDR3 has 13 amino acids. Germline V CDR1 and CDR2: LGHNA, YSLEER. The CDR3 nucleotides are TGCGCCAGCAGCCAAAGACGTACGGGCGAGCAGTACTTC. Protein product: CASSQRRTGEQYF.

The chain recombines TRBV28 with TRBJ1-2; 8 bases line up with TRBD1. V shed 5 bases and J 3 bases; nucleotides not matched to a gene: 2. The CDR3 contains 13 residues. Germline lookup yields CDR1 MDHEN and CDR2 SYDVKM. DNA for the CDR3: TGTGCCAGCAGTGAACAGGGGGACTATGGCTACACCTTC. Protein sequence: CASSEQGDYGYTF.

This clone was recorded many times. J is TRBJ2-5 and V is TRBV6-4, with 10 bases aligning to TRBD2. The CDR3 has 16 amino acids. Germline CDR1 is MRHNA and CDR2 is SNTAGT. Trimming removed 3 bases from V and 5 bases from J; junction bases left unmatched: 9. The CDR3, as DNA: TGTGCCAGCAGTGAGACGAGCGGGGGGGGTTTGGAGACCCAGTACTTC. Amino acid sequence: CASSETSGGGLETQYF.

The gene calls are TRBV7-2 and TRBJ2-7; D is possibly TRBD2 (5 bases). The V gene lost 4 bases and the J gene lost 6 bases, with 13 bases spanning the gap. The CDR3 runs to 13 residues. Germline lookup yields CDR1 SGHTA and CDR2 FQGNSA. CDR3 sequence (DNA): TGTGCCAGCAGCTACCGGGAAAGGTTCGAGCAGTACTTC. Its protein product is CASSYRERFEQYF.

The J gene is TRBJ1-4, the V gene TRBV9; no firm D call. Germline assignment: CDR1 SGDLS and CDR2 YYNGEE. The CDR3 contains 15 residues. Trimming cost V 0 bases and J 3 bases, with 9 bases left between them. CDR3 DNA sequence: TGTGCCAGCAGCGTAGGCCCCCAGGCTAATGAAAAACTGTTTTTT. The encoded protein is CASSVGPQANEKLFF.